This TCR beta chain is from a study of regulatory T cells in long-lasting Graves disease. With iRepertoire HTBI primers and Arm-PCR of CDR3 regions, TCR beta libraries were built. Each CDR3 protein gets one entry after TCRdb re-called the multiplex PCR reads with MiXCR. The table lists around 500,000 distinct CDR3 sequences, roughly a sixth of them singletons. Time point noted: newly diagnosed GD, antithyroid drugs for less than 3 months. From RNA extracted from PBMCs, the TCR library was made. V dropped 3 bases and J dropped 3; count of bases not matched to a gene: 2. The V gene's germline CDR1 is MNHNS and CDR2 SASEGT. The CDR3 is 15 residues long. These sequences were also reported in another study, on T cells in Graves' hyperthyroidism and ophthalmopathy. That study reports: Diagnosis of hyperthyroidism was new in patients aged 18 to 65, and its duration was under 2 months. Each diagnosis drew on symptoms, thyroxine, TRAb, thyroid ultrasound and orbital computed tomography findings.

The receptor was isolated from a woman aged 35-65 years with Graves disease. The genes are TRBV6-1 and TRBJ2-1, with 10 bases lining up with TRBD2. Sample: peripheral blood mononuclear cells (PBMCs), taken at new diagnosis, from a patient treated with antithyroid drugs. CDR3 coding DNA: TGTGCCAGCAGTGAGGGGACTAGCGACTACAATGAGCAGTTCTTC. Its translation: CASSEGTSDYNEQFF.